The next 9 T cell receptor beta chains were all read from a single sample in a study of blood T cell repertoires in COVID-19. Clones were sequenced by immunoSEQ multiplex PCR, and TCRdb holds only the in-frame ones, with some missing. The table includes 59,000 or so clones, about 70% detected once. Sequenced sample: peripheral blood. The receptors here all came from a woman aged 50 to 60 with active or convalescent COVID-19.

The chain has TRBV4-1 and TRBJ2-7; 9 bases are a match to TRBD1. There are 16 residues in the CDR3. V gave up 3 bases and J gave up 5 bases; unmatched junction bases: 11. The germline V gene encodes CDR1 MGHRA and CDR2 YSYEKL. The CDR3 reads CASSHVNRDRDNEQYF. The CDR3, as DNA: TGCGCCAGCAGCCATGTAAACCGGGACAGGGACAACGAGCAGTACTTC.

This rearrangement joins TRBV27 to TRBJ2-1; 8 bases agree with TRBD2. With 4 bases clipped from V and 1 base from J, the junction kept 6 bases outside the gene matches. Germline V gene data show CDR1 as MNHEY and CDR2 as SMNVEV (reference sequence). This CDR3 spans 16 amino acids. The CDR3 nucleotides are TGTGCCAGCAGTTCGGGTAGCGGGATATCCTACAATGAGCAGTTCTTC. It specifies CASSSGSGISYNEQFF.

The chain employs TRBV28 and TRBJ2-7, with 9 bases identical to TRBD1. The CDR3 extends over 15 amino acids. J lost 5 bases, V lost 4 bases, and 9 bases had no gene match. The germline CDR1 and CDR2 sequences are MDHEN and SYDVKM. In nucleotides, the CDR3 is TGTGCCAGCAGTTCACCGGGACAGGGTTTGCACGAGCAGTACTTC. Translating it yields CASSSPGQGLHEQYF.

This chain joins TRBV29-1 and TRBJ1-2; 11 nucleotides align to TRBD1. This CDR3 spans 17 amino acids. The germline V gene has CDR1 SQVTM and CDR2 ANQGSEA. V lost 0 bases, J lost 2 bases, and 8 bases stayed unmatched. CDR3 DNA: TGCAGCGTTGAAGATCGGAGGACAGGGGGCGTAAACTATGGCTACACCTTC. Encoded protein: CSVEDRRTGGVNYGYTF.

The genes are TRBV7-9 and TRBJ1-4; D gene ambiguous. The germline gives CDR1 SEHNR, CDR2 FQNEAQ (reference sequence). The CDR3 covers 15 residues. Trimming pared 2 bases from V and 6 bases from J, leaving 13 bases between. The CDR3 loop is CASSLTGLEDEKLFF. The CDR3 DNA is TGTGCCAGCAGCTTAACTGGCCTGGAGGATGAAAAACTGTTTTTT.

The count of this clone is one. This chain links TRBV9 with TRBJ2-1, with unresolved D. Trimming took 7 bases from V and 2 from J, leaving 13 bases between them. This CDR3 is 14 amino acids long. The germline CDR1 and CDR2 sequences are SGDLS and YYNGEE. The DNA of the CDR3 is TGTGCCAGCGGGCCCACGGCTCCCTACAATGAGCAGTTCTTC. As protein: CASGPTAPYNEQFF.

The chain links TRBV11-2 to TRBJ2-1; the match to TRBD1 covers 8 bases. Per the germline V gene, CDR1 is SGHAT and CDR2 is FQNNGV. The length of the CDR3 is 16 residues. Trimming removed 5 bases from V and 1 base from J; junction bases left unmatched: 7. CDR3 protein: CASSTHRGRSYNEQFF. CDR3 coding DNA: TGTGCCAGCAGCACGCACAGGGGGAGGTCCTACAATGAGCAGTTCTTC. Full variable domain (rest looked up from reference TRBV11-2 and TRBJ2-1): EAGVAQSPRYKIIEKRQSVAFWCNPISGHATLYWYQQILGQGPKLLIQFQNNGVVDDSQLPKDRFSAERLKGVDSTLKIQPAKLEDSAVYLCASSTHRGRSYNEQFFGPGTRLTVL.

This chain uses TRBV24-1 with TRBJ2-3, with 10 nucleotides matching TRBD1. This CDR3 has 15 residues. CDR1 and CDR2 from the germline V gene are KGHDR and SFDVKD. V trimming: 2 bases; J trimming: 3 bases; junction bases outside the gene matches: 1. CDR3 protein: CATSDWTGGTDTQYF. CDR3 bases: TGTGCCACCAGTGATTGGACAGGGGGAACAGATACGCAGTATTTT.

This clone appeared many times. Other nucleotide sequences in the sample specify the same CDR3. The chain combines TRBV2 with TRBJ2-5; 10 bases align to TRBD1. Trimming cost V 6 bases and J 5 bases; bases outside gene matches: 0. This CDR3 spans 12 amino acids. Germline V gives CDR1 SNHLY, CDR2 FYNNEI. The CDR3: CASRGQGETQYF. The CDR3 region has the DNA TGTGCCAGCAGGGGACAGGGGGAGACCCAGTACTTC.